This paragraph reports one T cell receptor (beta chain). What it binds is unknown. V was pared by 0 bases and J by 3 bases, with 15 bases between. CDR1 and CDR2 from the germline V gene are DFQATT and SNEGSKA (reference sequence). The CDR3 is 15 residues long. Quantitative 5'-RACE with molecular barcodes generated TCR beta libraries. Using its own MiXCR run on the 5' RACE reads, TCRdb lists one record per CDR3 protein. The sample comprises 200,000 to 250,000 distinct CDR3 sequences, roughly 24% of which are singletons, and roughly 6.7% rests with the top ten. This record comes from a study of CD8 T cells in ankylosing spondylitis. Whole-study results and caveats: In peripheral blood, disease-linked CD8+ clones occurred at relatively low frequencies. Before this, some motif variants had been reported in reactive arthritis synovial fluid and blood. It was reported that disease-linked clones were significantly enriched in matched ankylosing spondylitis synovial fluid.

The material sequenced was blood, either unsorted or a sorted T cell fraction (not recorded which). The sequence came from a male donor with ankylosing spondylitis or in good health (not recorded which). The chain is built from TRBV20-1 and TRBJ2-7, with D maybe TRBD2 (6 bases). In nucleotides, the CDR3 is TGCAGTGCTAGAGATCATCAGCGGGCGGTCTACGAGCAGTACTTC. This sequence encodes CSARDHQRAVYEQYF.